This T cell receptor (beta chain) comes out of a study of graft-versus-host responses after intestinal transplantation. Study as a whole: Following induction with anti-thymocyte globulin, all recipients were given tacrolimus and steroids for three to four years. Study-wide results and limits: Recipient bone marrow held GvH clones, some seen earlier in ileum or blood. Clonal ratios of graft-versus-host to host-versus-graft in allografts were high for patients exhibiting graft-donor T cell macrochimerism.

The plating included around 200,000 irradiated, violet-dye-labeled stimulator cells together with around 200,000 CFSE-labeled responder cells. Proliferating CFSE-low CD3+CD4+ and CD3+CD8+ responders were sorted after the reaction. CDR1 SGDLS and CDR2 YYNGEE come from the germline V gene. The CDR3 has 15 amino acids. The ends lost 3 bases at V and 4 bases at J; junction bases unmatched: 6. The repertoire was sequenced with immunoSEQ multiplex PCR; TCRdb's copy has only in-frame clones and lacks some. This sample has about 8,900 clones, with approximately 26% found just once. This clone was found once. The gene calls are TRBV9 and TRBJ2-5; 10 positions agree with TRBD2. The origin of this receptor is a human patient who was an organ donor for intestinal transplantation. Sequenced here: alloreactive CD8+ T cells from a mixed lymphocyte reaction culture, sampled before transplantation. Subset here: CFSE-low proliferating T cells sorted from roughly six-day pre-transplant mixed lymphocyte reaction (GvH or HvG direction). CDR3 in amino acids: CASSASGGASETQYF. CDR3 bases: TGTGCCAGCAGCGCGAGCGGGGGGGCCTCAGAGACCCAGTACTTC.